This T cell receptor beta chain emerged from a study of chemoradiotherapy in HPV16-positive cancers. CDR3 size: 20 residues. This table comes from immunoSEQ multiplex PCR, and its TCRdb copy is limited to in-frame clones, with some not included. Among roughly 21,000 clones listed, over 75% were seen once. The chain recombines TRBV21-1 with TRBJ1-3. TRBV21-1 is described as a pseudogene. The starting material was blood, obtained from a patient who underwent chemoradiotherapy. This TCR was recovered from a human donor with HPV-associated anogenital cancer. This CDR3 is CASSTSSAGRKHRSGNTIYF. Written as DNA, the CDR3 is TGTGCCAGCAGCACTAGCTCAGCGGGCAGAAAACACCGCTCTGGAAACACCATATATTTT.